These 21 T cell receptor beta chains were sequenced from one sample in a study of OX40 agonist ivuxolimab in advanced cancers. The library was produced with the immunoSEQ multiplex PCR assay. This immuneACCESS table, as held by TCRdb, lists in-frame sequences with V and J called but not all clones. Of the missing ones, under half trace to an unresolved V gene in checked studies; the others have no known cause. The sample profile shows tens of thousands of clones; under 95% of them were found once. The ten largest clones represent roughly 0.5% of the sample. The sample here was CD4+ or CD8+ T cells sorted from blood, taken in a trial of the OX40 agonist ivuxolimab. The source is an adult with an advanced solid tumor such as melanoma, head and neck, liver or kidney cancer.

The genes are TRBV19 and TRBJ1-6, with D unresolved. The CDR3 contains 12 residues. CDR1 and CDR2 from the germline V gene are LNHDA and SQIVND (reference sequence). V gave up 8 bases and J gave up 9 bases, with 11 bases separating them. CDR3 in amino acids: CASSHQSSPLHF. CDR3 nucleotides: TGTGCCAGTTCCCATCAATCTTCACCCCTCCACTTT.

J is TRBJ2-3 and V is TRBV30; 10 bases match TRBD2. Germline CDR1 is GTSNPN and CDR2 is SVGIG (reference sequence). The CDR3 is 18 residues long. The V and J ends lost 1 base and 2 bases, in that order; junction bases with no gene match: 12. Here the CDR3 reads CAWSGTTRTSGSTDTQYF. CDR3 nucleotide sequence: TGTGCCTGGAGTGGGACCACTCGGACTAGCGGTTCCACAGATACGCAGTATTTT. The entire variable domain, with the rest obtained from reference TRBV30 and TRBJ2-3, is as follows: SQTIHQWPATLVQPVGSPLSLECTVEGTSNPNLYWYRQAAGRGLQLLFYSVGIGQISSEVPQNLSASRPQDRQFILSSKKLLLSDSGFYLCAWSGTTRTSGSTDTQYFGPGTRLTVL.

The chain has TRBV5-1 and TRBJ2-2; the D gene is possibly TRBD1 (5 bases). Deletions cut 5 bases from V and 5 bases from J, with 10 bases between. CDR1 is SGHRS and CDR2 is YFSETQ in the germline V gene. The CDR3 is 13 amino acids. The CDR3 sequence is CASSQQVTGELFF. CDR3 DNA sequence: TGCGCCAGCAGTCAACAGGTTACCGGGGAGCTGTTTTTT.

The chain has TRBV10-3 and TRBJ2-6; 9 bases fit TRBD1. CDR3 size: 18 residues. CDR1 and CDR2 (germline): ENHRY, SYGVKD. Losses at the gene ends were 4 bases for V and 0 bases for J; bases not matched to a gene: 7. The CDR3 spells CAISGRTGVSSGANVLTF. CDR3 in DNA: TGTGCCATCAGTGGCCGGACAGGGGTAAGCTCTGGGGCCAACGTCCTGACTTTC.

The J gene is TRBJ1-2, the V gene TRBV27; D perhaps matches TRBD1 (6 bases). The V end lost 5 bases, the J end lost 8 bases, and 15 bases lay between the germline ends. The CDR3 is 13 amino acids. From germline, CDR1 is MNHEY and CDR2 SMNVEV (reference sequence). CDR3 DNA: TGTGCCAGCAGTCTAAACAGGGTGGCGGGCTACACCTTC. Amino acids: CASSLNRVAGYTF.

Details on this clone: The junction differs from germline at one of its ends, possibly a read error. This chain links TRBV6-5 with TRBJ1-5; 8 positions match TRBD1. Germline lookup yields CDR1 MNHEY and CDR2 SVGAGI. There are 14 residues in the CDR3. The CDR3 protein is CASSYRQGNRPQHF. The CDR3 DNA reads as TGTGCCAGCAGTTACCGACAGGGGAATCGGCCCCAGCATTTT.

This rearrangement joins TRBV2 to TRBJ2-2, with D unresolved. The V and J ends lost 6 bases and 3 bases respectively, with 8 bases between them. CDR1 SNHLY and CDR2 FYNNEI come from the germline V gene. This CDR3 region has 13 residues. The CDR3 protein is CASSAGYTGELFF. CDR3 nucleotide sequence: TGTGCCAGCAGCGCAGGTTACACCGGGGAGCTGTTTTTT.

This chain uses TRBV6-1 with TRBJ2-5, with TRBD1 identical over 8 bases. J gave up 1 base and V 8 bases, and 6 bases lay outside the gene matches. The length of the CDR3 is 14 residues. Germline-derived CDR1 and CDR2 are MNHNS and SASEGT. CDR3 coding DNA: TGTGCCAGCGACGGGGACAGGTTCCAAGAGACCCAGTACTTC. It yields the protein CASDGDRFQETQYF.

The chain has TRBV2 and TRBJ1-6; 8 nucleotides agree with TRBD1. The CDR3 spans 15 residues. Germline V gene data show CDR1 as SNHLY and CDR2 as FYNNEI. J lost 2 bases, V lost 6 bases, and 3 bases had no gene match. CDR3 loop: CASSRTGTYNSPLHF. CDR3 in DNA: TGTGCCAGCAGCAGGACAGGGACCTATAATTCACCCCTCCACTTT.

The chain uses TRBV18 and TRBJ2-7; D is possibly TRBD1 or TRBD2 (7 bases each). This CDR3 comprises 15 residues. CDR1 and CDR2 (germline): KGHSH, LQKENI. V lost 0 bases, J lost 5 bases, and 14 bases lay in between. The CDR3 bases are TGTGCCAGCTCACCACCCCAGGGGGGGACCCACGAGCAGTACTTC. This codes for CASSPPQGGTHEQYF.

The gene calls are TRBV10-1 and TRBJ2-2; D tentatively fits TRBD1 or TRBD2 (5 bases each). V was pared by 5 bases and J by 5 bases, with 9 bases between. The CDR3 contains 13 residues. Germline CDR1 is WNHNN and CDR2 is SYGVQD (reference sequence). DNA of the CDR3: TGCGCCAGCAGTAAGGGGACGACCGGGGAGCTGTTTTTT. This codes for CASSKGTTGELFF.

This chain connects TRBV6-5 to TRBJ1-2; 7 nucleotides line up with TRBD1. Germline V CDR1 and CDR2: MNHEY, SVGAGI. This CDR3 is 13 amino acids long. V shed 4 bases, J shed 4 bases, and the junction held 3 bases outside the gene matches. The CDR3 sequence: CASSLGQSYGYTF. The CDR3 coding sequence is TGTGCCAGCAGTTTGGGACAGAGCTATGGCTACACCTTC.

The rearrangement links TRBV6-1 to TRBJ2-7, with D perhaps matching TRBD2 (6 bases). Trimming took off 4 bases at V and 3 bases at J, with 22 bases between the two ends. There are 17 residues in the CDR3. The germline CDR1 and CDR2 sequences are MNHNS and SASEGT. The CDR3 loop is CASSARGTHSLLYEQYF. CDR3 bases: TGTGCCAGCAGTGCCCGGGGGACCCACTCCCTCCTCTACGAGCAGTACTTC.

The chain has TRBV11-3 and TRBJ2-7, with D unclear. Germline V gene lookup returns CDR1 SGHNT and CDR2 YENEEA. V lost 2 bases to trimming and J lost 5 bases, with 7 bases between them. The CDR3 is 12 amino acids. The CDR3 loop is CASSLYPNEQYF. The DNA for the CDR3 is TGTGCCAGCAGCTTATACCCCAACGAGCAGTACTTC.

The chain recombines TRBV6-5 with TRBJ1-4; 8 nucleotides line up with TRBD1. Losses at the gene ends were 8 bases for V and 7 bases for J; bases not matched to a gene: 9. Germline-derived CDR1 and CDR2 are MNHEY and SVGAGI. There are 14 residues in the CDR3. The CDR3 loop is CASGIGTGREKLFF. CDR3 nucleotides: TGTGCCAGCGGGATCGGGACAGGCCGTGAAAAACTGTTTTTT.

The count of this clone is one. V gene TRBV23-1 combines with J gene TRBJ1-3; D possibly corresponds to TRBD1 (6 bases). TRBV23-1 has ORF status, its function being uncertain. The CDR3 is 15 residues long. Deletions cut 4 bases from V and 2 bases from J, with 12 bases between. CDR3 coding DNA: TGCGCCAGCAGTCCAGGGGCGCCTACTGGAAACACCATATATTTT. Translation: CASSPGAPTGNTIYF.

The V gene is TRBV27, the J gene TRBJ2-6, with TRBD1 matching 8 bases. This CDR3 region has 18 residues. Germline CDR1 reads MNHEY; CDR2 reads SMNVEV (reference sequence). The J segment lost 1 base and the V segment lost 4 bases, leaving 9 bases of the junction unmatched. The CDR3 region has the DNA TGTGCCAGCAGTTCGTCGGACAGGGTATTATCTGGGGCCAACGTCCTGACTTTC. Its protein is CASSSSDRVLSGANVLTF.

This clone was found once. This chain uses TRBV13 with TRBJ1-1, with TRBD1 matching over 8 bases. This CDR3 has 18 amino acids. Germline V lookup: CDR1 PRHDT, CDR2 FYEKMQ (reference sequence). V gave up 0 bases and J gave up 4 bases; unmatched junction bases: 13. CDR3 sequence reads: CASSLGQGAFASSTEAFF. DNA for the CDR3: TGTGCCAGCAGCTTAGGTCAGGGGGCATTCGCCTCGAGCACTGAAGCTTTCTTT.

The rearrangement joins TRBV6-5 to TRBJ1-2, with D unresolved. From germline, CDR1 is MNHEY and CDR2 SVGAGI. The CDR3 loop spans 13 amino acids. Trimming removed 5 bases at V and 8 bases at J, with 15 bases between. The CDR3 DNA follows: TGTGCCAGCAGTCCGAACGGGCCCGAAGGCTACACCTTC. Encoded protein: CASSPNGPEGYTF.

This clone was seen only a few times. The rearrangement links TRBV9 to TRBJ2-1, with 11 nucleotides matching TRBD2. Germline V gene data show CDR1 as SGDLS and CDR2 as YYNGEE. The CDR3 runs to 19 residues. J gave up 5 bases and V 4 bases, and 17 bases lay outside the gene matches. The CDR3 loop is CASSPAGLAGPGRDNEQFF. The CDR3 region has the DNA TGTGCCAGCAGCCCCGCCGGACTAGCGGGTCCGGGTAGGGACAATGAGCAGTTCTTC.

V is TRBV19 and J is TRBJ2-5; 10 nucleotides match TRBD2. V was clipped by 6 bases and J by 4 bases; unmatched bases: 14. The CDR3 extends over 17 amino acids. Looked up from germline, CDR1 is LNHDA and CDR2 is SQIVND (reference sequence). This CDR3 reads CASSPRASGRSGETQYF. In DNA form, the CDR3 reads TGTGCCAGTAGCCCTCGGGCTAGCGGGAGAAGCGGAGAGACCCAGTACTTC.